The 18 T cell receptor beta chains in this list originate from one sample, sequenced in a study of blood T cells in healthy people across ages. A second PCR of roughly 7 to 11 cycles used a sample-barcoded 5' primer and a J-beta primer mix. Via MiXCR, TCRdb re-called the 5' RACE reads, giving one row per CDR3 protein. The repertoire holds 650,000 to 950,000 distinct CDR3 sequences, around 43% seen once, with around 18% in the top ten. What was sequenced was blood. These receptors all stem from a man aged 55 to 70 in good health.

The rearrangement uses TRBV7-8 and TRBJ2-5; D may correspond to TRBD1 or TRBD2 (5 bases each). Looked up from germline, CDR1 is SGHVS and CDR2 is FQNEAQ. The germline V and J ends were trimmed by 6 bases and 5 bases, with 16 bases remaining between them. The CDR3 covers 14 residues. The CDR3 sequence is CASRAGTLPETQYF. The CDR3 DNA is TGTGCCAGCAGGGCCGGGACCTTGCCTGAGACCCAGTACTTC.

This chain connects TRBV7-2 to TRBJ2-1, with a weak D call TRBD2 (5 bases). The germline V and J ends were trimmed by 3 bases and 6 bases, with 9 bases remaining between them. This CDR3 contains 13 residues. Germline V lookup: CDR1 SGHTA, CDR2 FQGNSA. The CDR3 loop is CASSFGGFNEQFF. CDR3 nucleotide sequence: TGTGCCAGCAGCTTTGGAGGTTTCAATGAGCAGTTCTTC.

The chain has TRBV10-3 and TRBJ2-5; unclear D gene. The J call could be wrong; TRBJ2-7 is a better fit for the DNA end. Looked up from germline, CDR1 is ENHRY and CDR2 is SYGVKD. The length of the CDR3 is 12 residues. The CDR3 region is CAISAGPYEQYF. The CDR3 nucleotides are TGTGCCATCAGTGCCGGTCCCTACGAGCAGTACTTC.

The chain links TRBV20-1 to TRBJ1-2, with 9 bases fitting TRBD1. V lost 6 bases to trimming and J lost 5 bases; unmatched junction nucleotides: 7. Germline V gene sequence: CDR1 DFQATT, CDR2 SNEGSKA (reference sequence). This CDR3 has 13 amino acids. CDR3 sequence: CSAPQGATYGYTF. As DNA, the CDR3 is TGCAGTGCCCCACAGGGGGCGACTTATGGCTACACCTTC.

The rearrangement joins TRBV5-1 to TRBJ2-3; the D call may be TRBD1 or TRBD2 (6 bases each). With 0 bases removed from V and 3 bases from J, the gap between germline ends came to 11 bases. Per the germline V gene, CDR1 is SGHRS and CDR2 is YFSETQ. CDR3 length equals 15 residues. CDR3 bases: TGCGCCAGCAGCTTGGACCCGGGGGCGACAGATACGCAGTATTTT. Its translation: CASSLDPGATDTQYF.

This chain uses TRBV20-1 with TRBJ2-2; 10 bases match TRBD1. The V and J ends lost 6 bases and 3 bases, in that order; junction bases with no gene match: 7. The CDR3 has 15 residues. Germline V gene sequence: CDR1 DFQATT, CDR2 SNEGSKA (reference sequence). The CDR3 spells CSAKPGQGYTGELFF. CDR3 nucleotides: TGCAGTGCCAAACCGGGACAGGGGTACACCGGGGAGCTGTTTTTT.

The chain is built from TRBV7-8 and TRBJ1-5; no clear D. This CDR3 has 14 amino acids. V gave up 1 base and J gave up 7 bases, with 11 bases separating them. From germline, CDR1 is SGHVS and CDR2 FQNEAQ. CDR3 DNA sequence: TGTGCCAGCAGCTTAGGAGGGTGGGAGCAGCCCCAGCATTTT. Protein product: CASSLGGWEQPQHF.

The chain combines TRBV7-2 with TRBJ1-1; the D gene is possibly TRBD1 (5 bases). Between the trimmed V and J ends, which lost 2 bases and 7 bases, there was a span of 8 bases. Looked up from germline, CDR1 is SGHTA and CDR2 is FQGNSA. This CDR3 region has 12 residues. CDR3 coding DNA: TGTGCCAGCAGCTTATTTCAGGGTGAAGCTTTCTTT. It specifies CASSLFQGEAFF.

The rearrangement uses TRBV20-1 and TRBJ1-4; D gene unclear. This CDR3 comprises 17 residues. Germline loops: CDR1 DFQATT, CDR2 SNEGSKA (reference sequence). Trimming cost V 1 base and J 0 bases, with 15 bases left between them. CDR3 coding DNA: TGCAGTGCTAGAGCCCTCGGGAGGGCTGCAACTAATGAAAAACTGTTTTTT. This sequence encodes CSARALGRAATNEKLFF.

The chain links TRBV20-1 to TRBJ1-2, with TRBD1 identical over 7 bases. CDR1 is DFQATT, CDR2 SNEGSKA, per germline (reference sequence). The length of the CDR3 is 15 residues. V dropped 1 base and J dropped 4; count of bases not matched to a gene: 9. The CDR3 protein is CSARGYGQGGYGYTF. The CDR3 DNA follows: TGCAGTGCTAGAGGTTATGGGCAGGGGGGCTATGGCTACACCTTC.

The chain employs TRBV6-2 or TRBV6-3 and TRBJ1-4; D remains ambiguous. There are 14 residues in the CDR3. The germline V gene has CDR1 MNHEY and CDR2 SVGEGT. Trimming stripped 4 bases from V and 0 bases from J, with 6 bases between. CDR3 nucleotides: TGTGCCAGCAGTTGGCGGACAACTAATGAAAAACTGTTTTTT. Its protein product is CASSWRTTNEKLFF.

The chain has TRBV7-8 and TRBJ2-7, with 9 bases that match TRBD2. The CDR3 contains 15 residues. Germline-derived CDR1 and CDR2 are SGHVS and FQNEAQ. Germline trimming cut 5 bases from V and 3 bases from J; bases unmatched to any gene: 8. This CDR3 reads CASSQGTSPYYEQYF. CDR3 in DNA: TGTGCCAGCAGCCAAGGGACTAGCCCGTACTACGAGCAGTACTTC.

This clonotype was seen more than once but under ten times. This chain uses TRBV7-2 with TRBJ2-7, with 10 bases lining up with TRBD1. The CDR3 is 14 amino acids. V lost 2 bases and J lost 5; bases outside the gene matches: 3. Germline values: CDR1 SGHTA, CDR2 FQGNSA. The CDR3 DNA sequence: TGTGCCAGCAGCTTAATTGGGACAGGGGACGAGCAGTACTTC. Its translation: CASSLIGTGDEQYF.

This clonotype has a handful of counts. This sequence joins TRBV20-1 and TRBJ2-1; 8 bases agree with TRBD1. This CDR3 region has 17 residues. Germline assignment: CDR1 DFQATT and CDR2 SNEGSKA (reference sequence). V trimming: 3 bases; J trimming: 1 base; junction bases outside the gene matches: 11. In DNA, the CDR3 is TGCAGTGCTAGTGCACTTCCGGGACAGGAGTCCTACAATGAGCAGTTCTTC. It codes for CSASALPGQESYNEQFF.

This clonotype was detected a few times. This chain joins TRBV30 and TRBJ2-1, with D perhaps TRBD2 (6 bases). In germline, CDR1 is GTSNPN, CDR2 SVGIG (reference sequence). V was clipped by 5 bases and J by 7 bases, with 12 bases between them. The CDR3 is 12 residues long. The CDR3 DNA follows: TGTGCCTGGGGCGGGACGGGGAATGAGCAGTTCTTC. This translates into CAWGGTGNEQFF.

This clonotype was seen a handful of times. The rearrangement uses TRBV20-1 and TRBJ2-3, with no clear D. The CDR3 sequence is 14 residues long. V was shortened by 0 bases and J by 3 bases, with 10 bases between the two germline ends. Per the germline V gene, CDR1 is DFQATT and CDR2 is SNEGSKA (reference sequence). The CDR3 DNA follows: TGCAGTGCTAGAGAATCGGCTAGAACAGATACGCAGTATTTT. This translates into CSARESARTDTQYF.

The V call is TRBV28, the J call TRBJ1-5; a weak D match, TRBD1 (6 bases). Between the trimmed V and J ends, which lost 3 bases and 2 bases, there was a span of 17 bases. The germline CDR1 and CDR2 sequences are MDHEN and SYDVKM. CDR3 length: 17 residues. The CDR3 bases are TGTGCCAGCAGTTTTCCCATGAGGGCAGGGGGCAATCAGCCCCAGCATTTT. The encoded protein is CASSFPMRAGGNQPQHF.

This clonotype has a handful of counts. The V and J genes are TRBV6-1 and TRBJ1-1, with unresolved D. The CDR3 has 10 amino acids. CDR1 and CDR2 (germline): MNHNS, SASEGT. V lost 7 bases and J 6 bases, leaving 6 bases between the germline ends. This CDR3 is CASKFSEAFF. The CDR3, as DNA: TGTGCCAGCAAGTTCTCTGAAGCTTTCTTT.